This T cell receptor (beta chain) was identified in a study of T cell changes during pregnancy in multiple sclerosis. The table came from immunoSEQ multiplex PCR; TCRdb's copy has only in-frame clones and leaves some out. There are 60,000 to 70,000 clones in the sample; 80% to 95% occur only once, and approximately 3% lies in the top ten. V was trimmed by 1 base and J by 2 bases, leaving 5 bases between them. CDR1 and CDR2 from the germline V gene are SGHNT and YENEEA. The CDR3 length is 13 residues. The J gene is TRBJ2-5, the V gene TRBV11-3, with unresolved D. This TCR derives from a female donor in good health, enrolled as a control in a pregnancy study. Sample: peripheral blood, taken in the second trimester of pregnancy. CDR3 in amino acids: CASSLVLQETQYF. CDR3 bases: TGTGCCAGCAGCTTAGTCTTACAAGAGACCCAGTACTTC.